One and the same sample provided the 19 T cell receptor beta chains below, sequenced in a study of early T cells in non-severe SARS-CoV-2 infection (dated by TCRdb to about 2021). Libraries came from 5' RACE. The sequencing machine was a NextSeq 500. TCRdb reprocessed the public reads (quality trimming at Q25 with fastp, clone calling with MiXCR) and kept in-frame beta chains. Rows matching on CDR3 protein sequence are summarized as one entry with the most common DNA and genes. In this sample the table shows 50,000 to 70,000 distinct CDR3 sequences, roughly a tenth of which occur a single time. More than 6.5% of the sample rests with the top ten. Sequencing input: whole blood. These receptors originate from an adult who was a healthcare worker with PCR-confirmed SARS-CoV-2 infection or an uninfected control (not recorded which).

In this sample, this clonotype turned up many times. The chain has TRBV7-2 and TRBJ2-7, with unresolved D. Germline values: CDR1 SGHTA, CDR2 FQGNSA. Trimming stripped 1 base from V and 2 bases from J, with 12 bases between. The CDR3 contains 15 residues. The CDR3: CASSLDRGLPYEQYF. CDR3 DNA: TGTGCCAGCAGCTTAGACCGCGGTCTACCCTACGAGCAGTACTTC.

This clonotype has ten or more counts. CDR3 protein: CASSLLTSGREDNEQFF. As DNA, the CDR3 is TGTGCCAGCAGCCTGTTGACTAGCGGGAGGGAGGACAATGAGCAGTTCTTC. The genes are TRBV12-3 or TRBV12-4 and TRBJ2-1; 14 bases line up with TRBD2. V trimming: 6 bases; J trimming: 5 bases; junction bases outside the gene matches: 9. This CDR3 is 17 amino acids long.

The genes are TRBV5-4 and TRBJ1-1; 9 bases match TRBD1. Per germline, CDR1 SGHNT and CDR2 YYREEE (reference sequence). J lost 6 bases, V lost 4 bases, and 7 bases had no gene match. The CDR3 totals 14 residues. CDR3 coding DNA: TGTGCCAGCAGCGATGGGACAGGGAAGGCTGAAGCTTTCTTT. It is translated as CASSDGTGKAEAFF.

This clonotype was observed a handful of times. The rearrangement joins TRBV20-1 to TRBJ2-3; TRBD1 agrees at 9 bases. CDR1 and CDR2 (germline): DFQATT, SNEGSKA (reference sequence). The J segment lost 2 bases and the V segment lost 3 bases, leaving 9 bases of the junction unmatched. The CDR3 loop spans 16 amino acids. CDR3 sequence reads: CSARFSTGGHTDTQYF. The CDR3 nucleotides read TGCAGTGCTAGGTTTTCGACAGGGGGACACACAGATACGCAGTATTTT.

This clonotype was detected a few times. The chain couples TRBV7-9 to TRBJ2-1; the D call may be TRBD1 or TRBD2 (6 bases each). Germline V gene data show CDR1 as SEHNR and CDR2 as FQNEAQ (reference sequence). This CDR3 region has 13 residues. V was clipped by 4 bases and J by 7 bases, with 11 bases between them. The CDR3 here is CASSSQGGNEQFF. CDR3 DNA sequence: TGTGCCAGCAGCTCCCAAGGGGGGAATGAGCAGTTCTTC.

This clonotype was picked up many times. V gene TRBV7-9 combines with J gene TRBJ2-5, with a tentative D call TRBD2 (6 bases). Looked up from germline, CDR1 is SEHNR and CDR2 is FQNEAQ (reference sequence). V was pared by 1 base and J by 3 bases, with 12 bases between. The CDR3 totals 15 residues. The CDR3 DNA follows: TGTGCCAGCAGCTTAGGGGGACTTACGAAAGAGACCCAGTACTTC. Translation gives CASSLGGLTKETQYF. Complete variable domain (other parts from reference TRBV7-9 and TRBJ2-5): DTGVSQNPRHKITKRGQNVTFRCDPISEHNRLYWYRQTLGQGPEFLTYFQNEAQLEKSRLLSDRFSAERPKGSFSTLEIQRTEQGDSAMYLCASSLGGLTKETQYFGPGTRLLVL.

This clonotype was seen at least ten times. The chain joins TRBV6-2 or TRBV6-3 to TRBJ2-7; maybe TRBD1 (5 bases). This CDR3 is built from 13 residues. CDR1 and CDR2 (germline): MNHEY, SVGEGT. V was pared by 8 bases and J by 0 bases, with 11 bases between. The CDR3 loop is CASSTDSSYEQYF. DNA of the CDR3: TGTGCCAGCTCCACTGACAGCTCCTACGAGCAGTACTTC.

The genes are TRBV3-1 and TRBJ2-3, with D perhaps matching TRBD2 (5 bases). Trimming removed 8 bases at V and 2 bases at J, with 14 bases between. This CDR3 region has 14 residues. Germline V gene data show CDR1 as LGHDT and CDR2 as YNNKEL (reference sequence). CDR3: CASRNGLNTDTQYF. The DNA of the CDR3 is TGTGCCAGCCGGAACGGACTTAACACAGATACGCAGTATTTT.

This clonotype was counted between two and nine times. This CDR3 reads CSVEGQGVGEKLFF. The CDR3, as DNA: TGCAGCGTCGAGGGACAGGGGGTAGGGGAAAAACTGTTTTTT. The chain couples TRBV29-1 to TRBJ1-4; 11 bases agree with TRBD1. Germline V lookup: CDR1 SQVTM, CDR2 ANQGSEA. Unmatched junction bases numbered 8, after V lost 6 bases and J lost 8 bases. The CDR3 covers 14 residues.

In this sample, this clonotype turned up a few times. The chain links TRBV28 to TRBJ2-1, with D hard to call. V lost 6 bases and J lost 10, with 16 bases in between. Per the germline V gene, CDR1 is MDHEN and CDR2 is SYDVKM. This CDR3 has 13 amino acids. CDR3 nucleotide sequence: TGTGCCAGCAGGGGGAAACAGTTCAGGGAGCAGTTCTTC. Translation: CASRGKQFREQFF.

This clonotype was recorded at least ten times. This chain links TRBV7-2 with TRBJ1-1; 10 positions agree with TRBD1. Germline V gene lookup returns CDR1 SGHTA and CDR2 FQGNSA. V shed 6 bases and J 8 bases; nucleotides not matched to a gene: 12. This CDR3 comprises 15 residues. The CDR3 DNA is TGTGCCAGCAGTCCCAGACAGGGGGCGACACTGGAAGCTTTCTTT. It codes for CASSPRQGATLEAFF.

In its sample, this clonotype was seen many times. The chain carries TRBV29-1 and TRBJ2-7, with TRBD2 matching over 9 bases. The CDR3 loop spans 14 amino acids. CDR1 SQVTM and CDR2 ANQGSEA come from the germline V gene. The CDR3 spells CRISGSSPHYEQYF. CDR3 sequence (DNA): TGCAGGATTAGCGGGAGTTCCCCCCACTACGAGCAGTACTTC.

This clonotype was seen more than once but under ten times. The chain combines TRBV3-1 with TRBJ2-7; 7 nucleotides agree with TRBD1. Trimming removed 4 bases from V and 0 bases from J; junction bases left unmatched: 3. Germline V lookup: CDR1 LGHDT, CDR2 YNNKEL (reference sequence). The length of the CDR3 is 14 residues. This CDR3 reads CASSLQGNSYEQYF. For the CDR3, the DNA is TGTGCCAGCAGCCTACAGGGGAACTCCTACGAGCAGTACTTC.

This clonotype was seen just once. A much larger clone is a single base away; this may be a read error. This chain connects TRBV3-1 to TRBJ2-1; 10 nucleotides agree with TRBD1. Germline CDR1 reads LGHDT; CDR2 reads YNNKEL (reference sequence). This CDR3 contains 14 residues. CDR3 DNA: TGTGCCAGCAGTCCAGACAGGGGGCAGAATGAGCTGTTCTTC. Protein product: CASSPDRGQNELFF.

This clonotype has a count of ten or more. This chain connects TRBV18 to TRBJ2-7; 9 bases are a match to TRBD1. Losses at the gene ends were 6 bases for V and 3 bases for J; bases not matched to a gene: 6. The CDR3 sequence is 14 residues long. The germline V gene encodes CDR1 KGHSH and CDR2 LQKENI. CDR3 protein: CASSGTGSGYEQYF. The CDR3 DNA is TGTGCCAGCTCCGGGACAGGGAGTGGCTACGAGCAGTACTTC.

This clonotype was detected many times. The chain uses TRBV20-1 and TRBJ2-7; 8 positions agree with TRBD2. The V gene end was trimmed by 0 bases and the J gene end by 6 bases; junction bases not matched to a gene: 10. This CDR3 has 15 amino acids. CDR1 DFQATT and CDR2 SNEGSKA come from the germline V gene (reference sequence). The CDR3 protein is CSAREVGRASGEQYF. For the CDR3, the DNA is TGCAGTGCTAGAGAGGTCGGGAGGGCCTCGGGCGAGCAGTACTTC.

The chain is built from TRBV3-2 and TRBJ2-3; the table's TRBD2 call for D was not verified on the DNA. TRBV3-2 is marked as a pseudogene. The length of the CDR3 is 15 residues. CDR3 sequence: CASSQPSGSTDTQYF. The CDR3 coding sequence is TGTGCCAGCAGCCAGCCTAGCGGGAGCACAGATACGCAGTATTTT.

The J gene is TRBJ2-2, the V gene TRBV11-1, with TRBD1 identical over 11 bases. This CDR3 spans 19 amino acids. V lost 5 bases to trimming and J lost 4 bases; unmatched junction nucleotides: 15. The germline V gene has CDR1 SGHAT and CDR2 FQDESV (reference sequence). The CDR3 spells CASSRTGQGAARGTGELFF. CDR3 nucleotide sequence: TGTGCCAGCAGCAGAACCGGACAGGGGGCAGCGCGGGGCACCGGGGAGCTGTTTTTT. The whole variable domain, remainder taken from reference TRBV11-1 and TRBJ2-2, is EAEVAQSPRYKITEKSQAVAFWCDPISGHATLYWYRQILGQGPELLVQFQDESVVDDSQLPKDRFSAERLKGVDSTLKIQPAELGDSAMYLCASSRTGQGAARGTGELFFGEGSRLTVL.

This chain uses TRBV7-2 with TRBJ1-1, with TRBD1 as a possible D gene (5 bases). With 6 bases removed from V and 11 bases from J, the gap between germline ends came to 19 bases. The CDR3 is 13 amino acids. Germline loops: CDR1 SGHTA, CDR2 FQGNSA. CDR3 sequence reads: CASSLLEDSDAFF. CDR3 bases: TGTGCCAGCAGTTTACTCGAAGACAGCGACGCTTTCTTT. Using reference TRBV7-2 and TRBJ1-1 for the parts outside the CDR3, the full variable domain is GAGVSQSPSNKVTEKGKDVELRCDPISGHTALYWYRQSLGQGLEFLIYFQGNSAPDKSGLPSDRFSAERTGGSVSTLTIQRTQQEDSAVYLCASSLLEDSDAFFGQGTRLTVV.